This TCR beta chain was identified in a study of T cells in Graves' hyperthyroidism and ophthalmopathy. RNA transcripts provided the source from which TCR beta CDR3 regions were amplified. Using the HTBI primer set, a first-round RT-PCR was run on the TCR CDR3. In TCRdb, the multiplex PCR reads were re-called with MiXCR into one record per CDR3 protein. In the table there are 600,000 to 650,000 distinct CDR3 sequences, 20% to 25% of which are singletons. This CDR3 has 13 residues. V was clipped by 3 bases and J by 12 bases, with 14 bases between them. The study excluded patients with uncontrolled infection, other autoimmune disease, pregnancy or lactation. Diagnoses rested on clinical symptoms, serum thyroxine and TRAb, thyroid ultrasound and orbital computed tomography.

The chain has TRBV12-3 or TRBV12-4 and TRBJ1-4, with D unresolved. Sequencing was done on a sample of blood. The sequence was collected from a young man with Graves' ophthalmopathy. CDR3 sequence (DNA): TGTGCCAGCAGTTTGGGAGATTTTCGGGAACTGTTTTTT. Amino acids: CASSLGDFRELFF.